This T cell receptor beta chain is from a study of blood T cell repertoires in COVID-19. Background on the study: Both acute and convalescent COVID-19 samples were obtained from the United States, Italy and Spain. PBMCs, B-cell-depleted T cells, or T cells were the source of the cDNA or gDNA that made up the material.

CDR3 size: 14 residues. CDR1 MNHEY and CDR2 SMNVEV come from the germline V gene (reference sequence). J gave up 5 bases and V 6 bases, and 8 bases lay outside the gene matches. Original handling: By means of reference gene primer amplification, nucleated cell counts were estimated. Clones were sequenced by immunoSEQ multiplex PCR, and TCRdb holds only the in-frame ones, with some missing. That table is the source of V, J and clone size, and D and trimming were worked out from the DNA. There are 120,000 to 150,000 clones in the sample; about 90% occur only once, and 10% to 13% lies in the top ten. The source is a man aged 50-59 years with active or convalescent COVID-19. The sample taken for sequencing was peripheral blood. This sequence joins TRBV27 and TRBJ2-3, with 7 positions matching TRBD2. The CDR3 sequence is CASRSGMAGDTQYF. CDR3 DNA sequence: TGTGCCAGCAGAAGCGGGATGGCGGGAGATACGCAGTATTTT.